This T cell receptor beta chain was identified during a study of T cells in localized non-small cell lung cancer. About this clone: As yet, its antigen is unknown.

Germline lookup yields CDR1 SGHTA and CDR2 FQGTGA. CDR3 length: 14 amino acids. V lost 2 bases, J lost 6 bases, and 1 base stayed unmatched. Profiled with immunoSEQ multiplex PCR; TCRdb holds only in-frame clones, not every one. This repertoire shows tens of thousands of clones, about four fifths found once; its top ten account for approximately 20%. Study results and caveats: Heterogeneity cannot be ruled out, as sequencing used one tumor region only. Uninvolved adjacent lung showed peak T cell clonality, exceeding tumor.

The gene calls are TRBV7-3 and TRBJ2-1; 10 bases align to TRBD1. The specimen comprised peripheral blood, sampled before any cancer treatment. This TCR derives from a female donor over 55 with stage II squamous cell lung carcinoma. Here the CDR3 reads CASSLWTGGNEQFF. The CDR3 DNA sequence: TGTGCCAGCAGCTTATGGACAGGGGGCAATGAGCAGTTCTTC.